This entry describes one T cell receptor (beta chain). This record belongs to a study of blood T cell repertoires in COVID-19. V lost 3 bases to trimming and J lost 1 base; unmatched junction nucleotides: 3. This CDR3 region has 14 residues. From germline, CDR1 is SGDLS and CDR2 YYNGEE. Data came from immunoSEQ multiplex PCR; TCRdb stores just in-frame clones and leaves some out. The data show 95,000 to 110,000 clones, just under 85% seen once. Sequencing was performed on peripheral blood. The J gene is TRBJ1-1, the V gene TRBV9, with TRBD1 identical over 7 bases. This TCR came from a woman of 80 years or more with active or convalescent COVID-19. CDR3 loop: CASSGGDRNTEAFF. As DNA, the CDR3 is TGTGCCAGCAGCGGGGGGGACAGGAACACTGAAGCTTTCTTT.